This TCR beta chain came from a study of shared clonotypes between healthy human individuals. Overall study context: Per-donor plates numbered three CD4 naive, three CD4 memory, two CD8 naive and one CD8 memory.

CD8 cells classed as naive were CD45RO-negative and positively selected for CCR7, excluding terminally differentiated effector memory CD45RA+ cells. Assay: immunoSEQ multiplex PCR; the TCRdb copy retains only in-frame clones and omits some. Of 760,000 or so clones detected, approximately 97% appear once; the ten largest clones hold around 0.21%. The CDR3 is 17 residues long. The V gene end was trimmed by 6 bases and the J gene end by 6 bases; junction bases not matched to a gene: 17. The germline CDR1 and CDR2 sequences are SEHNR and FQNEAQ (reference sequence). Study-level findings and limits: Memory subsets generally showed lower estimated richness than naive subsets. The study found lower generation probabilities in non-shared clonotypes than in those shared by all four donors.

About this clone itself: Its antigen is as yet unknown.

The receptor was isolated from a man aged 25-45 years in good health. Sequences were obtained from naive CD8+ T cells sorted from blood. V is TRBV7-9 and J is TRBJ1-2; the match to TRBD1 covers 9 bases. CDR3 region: CASRGGWDRAILDGYTF. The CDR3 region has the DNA TGTGCCAGCAGAGGGGGTTGGGACAGGGCGATTTTGGATGGCTACACCTTC.